The 25 T cell receptor beta chains below were found in one sample sequenced in a study of OX40 agonist ivuxolimab in advanced cancers. Here immunoSEQ multiplex PCR was the method, and the copy in TCRdb shows in-frame clones only, minus some. Of thousands of clones listed, 80% to 85% are singletons. This material consisted of CD4+ or CD8+ T cells sorted from blood, taken in a trial of the OX40 agonist ivuxolimab. Source of these receptors: an adult with an advanced solid tumor such as melanoma, head and neck, liver or kidney cancer.

The chain has TRBV2 and TRBJ2-7; perhaps TRBD2 as D (6 bases). V dropped 7 bases and J dropped 4 bases, with 17 bases sitting between them. This CDR3 is built from 14 residues. CDR1 is SNHLY, CDR2 FYNNEI, per germline. The CDR3 loop is CASIIDTAGYEQYF. The CDR3 DNA sequence: TGTGCCAGCATAATTGACACGGCGGGGTACGAGCAGTACTTC.

This chain connects TRBV29-1 to TRBJ2-7; weak D call: TRBD1 (6 bases). V shed 3 bases and J shed 4 bases, with 13 bases lying between them. Per the germline V gene, CDR1 is SQVTM and CDR2 is ANQGSEA. The CDR3 contains 13 residues. CDR3 in amino acids: CSVEDAGVYEQYF. CDR3 DNA: TGCAGCGTTGAGGACGCAGGGGTGTACGAGCAGTACTTC.

The chain couples TRBV5-1 to TRBJ2-7; D gene unclear. The length of the CDR3 is 15 residues. V lost 0 bases and J lost 5, with 15 bases in between. Germline CDR1 is SGHRS and CDR2 is YFSETQ. CDR3 loop: CASSLGQTPWDEQYF. CDR3 DNA: TGCGCCAGCAGCTTGGGGCAGACGCCTTGGGACGAGCAGTACTTC.

In its sample, this clone ranks as large. The J gene is TRBJ1-1, the V gene TRBV11-2; D remains ambiguous. Germline assignment: CDR1 SGHAT and CDR2 FQNNGV. The V and J ends lost 1 base and 1 base respectively, with 10 bases between them. This CDR3 has 15 amino acids. The CDR3 coding sequence is TGTGCCAGCAGCTTAGGGTCTAGATGGAACACTGAAGCTTTCTTT. It translates to CASSLGSRWNTEAFF.

This clone was detected a few times. The V gene is TRBV4-1, the J gene TRBJ2-7; 7 nucleotides agree with TRBD1. Germline CDR1 reads MGHRA; CDR2 reads YSYEKL. V lost 4 bases to trimming and J lost 1 base; unmatched junction nucleotides: 13. The CDR3 loop spans 17 amino acids. CDR3 loop: CASSRTGDRILSYEQYF. CDR3 DNA: TGCGCCAGCAGCCGCACAGGGGATCGAATTCTTTCCTACGAGCAGTACTTC.

The chain combines TRBV27 with TRBJ2-5, with 11 bases that match TRBD2. V was pared by 5 bases and J by 5 bases, with 10 bases of the junction left unmatched. Germline CDR1 reads MNHEY; CDR2 reads SMNVEV (reference sequence). The CDR3 is 16 amino acids. The CDR3 loop is CASSALGLAEAETQYF. The CDR3 nucleotides are TGTGCCAGCAGTGCCTTGGGACTAGCGGAGGCGGAGACCCAGTACTTC.

Note on this clone: This sample includes further DNA sequences coding for the same CDR3. V gene TRBV27 combines with J gene TRBJ2-5; D gene ambiguous. The CDR3 sequence is 13 residues long. Deletions cut 5 bases from V and 5 bases from J, with 12 bases between. Germline values: CDR1 MNHEY, CDR2 SMNVEV (reference sequence). The CDR3 reads CASSPTVEETQYF. CDR3 nucleotide sequence: TGTGCCAGCAGTCCTACAGTCGAGGAGACCCAGTACTTC.

CDR3 amino acids: CASSAIVERGNIQYF. For the CDR3, the DNA is TGTGCCAGCAGCGCCATCGTTGAGAGGGGAAACATTCAGTACTTC. The gene calls are TRBV7-9 and TRBJ2-4; D tentatively reads TRBD1 or TRBD2 (5 bases each). This CDR3 has 15 residues. Germline V gene data show CDR1 as SEHNR and CDR2 as FQNEAQ (reference sequence). Trimming removed 5 bases from V and 6 bases from J, with 17 bases in between. Full variable domain (missing parts from reference TRBV7-9 and TRBJ2-4): DTGVSQNPRHKITKRGQNVTFRCDPISEHNRLYWYRQTLGQGPEFLTYFQNEAQLEKSRLLSDRFSAERPKGSFSTLEIQRTEQGDSAMYLCASSAIVERGNIQYFGAGTRLSVL.

The chain recombines TRBV9 with TRBJ1-1; TRBD1 agrees at 8 bases. With 3 bases clipped from V and 4 bases from J, the junction kept 5 bases outside the gene matches. The V gene's germline CDR1 is SGDLS and CDR2 YYNGEE. The CDR3 loop spans 14 amino acids. CDR3 nucleotides: TGTGCCAGCAGCGCACAGGACAGGGTCACTGAAGCTTTCTTT. Translating it yields CASSAQDRVTEAFF.

The rearrangement uses TRBV9 and TRBJ2-2; D unresolved. The CDR3 length is 14 residues. Germline CDR1 SGDLS, CDR2 YYNGEE. The V gene lost 4 bases and the J gene lost 2 bases, with 9 bases spanning the gap. The CDR3 coding sequence is TGTGCCAGCAGCCCCCGACCTAACACCGGGGAGCTGTTTTTT. It codes for CASSPRPNTGELFF.

J is TRBJ2-1 and V is TRBV7-9, with 7 bases aligning to TRBD1. Looked up from germline, CDR1 is SEHNR and CDR2 is FQNEAQ (reference sequence). The junction had 5 bases not matched to a gene; V was cut back by 4 bases and J by 2 bases. CDR3 length: 15 residues. CDR3 residues: CASSSQGWAYNEQFF. The CDR3 bases are TGTGCCAGCAGCTCACAGGGGTGGGCCTACAATGAGCAGTTCTTC.

The chain carries TRBV27 and TRBJ2-1; 7 positions agree with TRBD2. This CDR3 spans 15 amino acids. The germline CDR1 and CDR2 sequences are MNHEY and SMNVEV (reference sequence). Trimming took 5 bases from V and 5 from J; bases not matched to a gene: 9. CDR3 sequence (DNA): TGTGCCAGCAGTCTCCAGAGGGGACTACACAATGAGCAGTTCTTC. The encoded protein is CASSLQRGLHNEQFF.

This clone has just a few counts. The gene calls are TRBV18 and TRBJ2-7; D not resolved. Germline CDR1 KGHSH, CDR2 LQKENI. Trimming took 6 bases from V and 3 from J, leaving 9 bases between them. This CDR3 is built from 12 residues. Written as DNA, the CDR3 is TGTGCCAGCTCCCCTGGGGTCTACGAGCAGTACTTC. This sequence encodes CASSPGVYEQYF. Based on the CDR3 plus reference TRBV18 and TRBJ2-7, the full variable domain is NAGVMQNPRHLVRRRGQEARLRCSPMKGHSHVYWYRQLPEEGLKFMVYLQKENIIDESGMPKERFSAEFPKEGPSILRIQQVVRGDSAAYFCASSPGVYEQYFGPGTRLTVT.

This clone was seen only once. The chain carries TRBV5-6 and TRBJ2-7; D not certain. CDR1 is SGHDT, CDR2 YYEEEE, per germline. V dropped 4 bases and J dropped 5 bases, with 7 bases sitting between them. The CDR3 spans 11 residues. The CDR3 DNA follows: TGTGCCAGCAGCACAAACCACGAGCAGTACTTC. It codes for CASSTNHEQYF.

The chain has TRBV5-1 and TRBJ2-7; D not resolved. V was pared by 0 bases and J by 5 bases, with 9 bases between. The CDR3 has 13 amino acids. Germline CDR1 SGHRS, CDR2 YFSETQ. The CDR3 DNA reads TGCGCCAGCAGCTTGGGGAGTCTGGACGAGCAGTACTTC. Its protein product is CASSLGSLDEQYF.

The chain employs TRBV19 and TRBJ1-4; 7 positions agree with TRBD1. V lost 7 bases and J lost 5; bases outside the gene matches: 10. CDR3 size: 15 residues. The germline V gene has CDR1 LNHDA and CDR2 SQIVND (reference sequence). CDR3 DNA: TGTGCCAGTACCGCCCCCCCAGGGGGGAATGAAAAACTGTTTTTT. It is translated as CASTAPPGGNEKLFF.

This chain connects TRBV19 to TRBJ1-2, with TRBD1 matching 8 bases. Germline values: CDR1 LNHDA, CDR2 SQIVND (reference sequence). The CDR3 has 13 amino acids. V lost 6 bases and J lost 3; bases outside the gene matches: 3. CDR3 DNA: TGTGCCAGTAGCCTACAGGGGGACTATGGCTACACCTTC. Translation gives CASSLQGDYGYTF.

V usage is TRBV4-1 and J usage is TRBJ2-3; D uncertain. The CDR3 totals 11 residues. Trimming cost V 4 bases and J 8 bases, with 7 bases left between them. In germline, CDR1 is MGHRA, CDR2 YSYEKL. The CDR3 loop is CASSRFATQYF. CDR3 DNA sequence: TGCGCCAGCAGCCGATTCGCTACGCAGTATTTT.

The chain combines TRBV28 with TRBJ1-6; TRBD1 matches 10 bases. V lost 5 bases to trimming and J lost 11 bases; unmatched junction nucleotides: 3. The germline CDR1 and CDR2 sequences are MDHEN and SYDVKM. This CDR3 contains 13 residues. CDR3 nucleotides: TGTGCCAGCAGTCTGGGACAGGGGACACCCCTCCACTTT. The encoded protein is CASSLGQGTPLHF.

The J gene is TRBJ2-7, the V gene TRBV7-6; D tentatively fits TRBD1 or TRBD2 (5 bases each). Per germline, CDR1 SGHVS and CDR2 FNYEAQ. This CDR3 contains 15 residues. Trimming shortened V by 2 bases and J by 2 bases, and 13 bases separated the two germline ends. CDR3 amino acids: CASSLCFLGPYEQYF. The CDR3 region has the DNA TGTGCCAGCAGCTTATGTTTTCTGGGACCCTACGAGCAGTACTTC. Drawing the rest from reference TRBV7-6 and TRBJ2-7, the complete variable domain is GAGVSQSPRYKVTKRGQDVALRCDPISGHVSLYWYRQALGQGPEFLTYFNYEAQQDKSGLPNDRFSAERPEGSISTLTIQRTEQRDSAMYRCASSLCFLGPYEQYFGPGTRLTVT.

The chain joins TRBV6-5 to TRBJ2-7; D is undetermined. The V end lost 3 bases, the J end lost 5 bases, and 11 bases lay between the germline ends. Germline CDR1 is MNHEY and CDR2 is SVGAGI. This CDR3 is 13 amino acids long. DNA for the CDR3: TGTGCCAGCAGTTATTTGGGTTCCCACGAGCAGTACTTC. Its protein is CASSYLGSHEQYF.

The rearrangement links TRBV10-3 to TRBJ2-5; D may be TRBD1 (5 bases). This CDR3 comprises 18 residues. The V end was cut by 0 bases, the J end by 0 bases, with 17 bases between. The germline CDR1 and CDR2 sequences are ENHRY and SYGVKD. The CDR3 nucleotides are TGTGCCATCAGTGAGTCGAGAACAGACAGCGAGTACCAAGAGACCCAGTACTTC. Protein sequence: CAISESRTDSEYQETQYF.

This clone came up once. Germline is not matched at one junction end, which may reflect a read error. J is TRBJ2-2 and V is TRBV12-5; D ambiguous. The CDR3 sequence is 11 residues long. Looked up from germline, CDR1 is LGHNT and CDR2 is FRNRAP. CDR3 sequence reads: CASGYTGELFF. DNA for the CDR3: TGTGCTAGTGGCTACACTGGGGAGCTGTTTTTT.

The gene calls are TRBV6-6 and TRBJ2-1; D not certain. The CDR3 covers 13 residues. The V and J ends lost 2 bases and 9 bases respectively, with 11 bases between them. Germline-derived CDR1 and CDR2 are MNHNY and SVGAGI (reference sequence). In DNA, the CDR3 is TGTGCCAGCAGTTACGAAGGACGTGGTGAGCAGTTCTTC. This encodes CASSYEGRGEQFF.

The chain couples TRBV13 to TRBJ2-7, with TRBD2 matching 10 bases. The CDR3 is made up of 15 amino acids. Germline CDR1 and CDR2: PRHDT and FYEKMQ (reference sequence). J lost 7 bases, V lost 1 base, and 7 bases had no gene match. The CDR3 region is CASSLEREGLGEQYF. CDR3 coding DNA: TGTGCCAGCAGCTTAGAGCGGGAGGGCCTCGGGGAGCAGTACTTC.